These T cell receptor beta chains were read from a single sample in a study of shared clonotypes between healthy human individuals. The data were produced by immunoSEQ multiplex PCR, yet TCRdb's version contains in-frame clones alone and is incomplete. The profile shows about 2.4 million clones, 80% to 95% of them singletons. Sequenced material: naive CD4+ T cells from PBMCs. The receptors derive from a man between 18 and 29 years old in good health. Some clones in this sample may be carry-over from other donors' samples. CDR3s include the opening cysteine and the closing phenylalanine or tryptophan. The D gene is left open where the match is weak. Clone sizes are given selectively: once, few, many, or a class where the clone is expanded.

V,D,size,J,CDR3,DNA
TRBV4-1,-,-,TRBJ1-2,CASSQDELENYGYTF,TGCGCCAGCAGCCAAGATGAGCTGGAGAACTATGGCTACACCTTC
TRBV28,TRBD1,-,TRBJ1-2,CASSLAPGQGEGYTF,TGTGCCAGCAGTCTCGCCCCGGGACAGGGAGAGGGCTACACCTTC
TRBV28,-,-,TRBJ1-4,CASSLLGRVSEKLFF,TGTGCCAGCAGTTTATTAGGACGGGTTTCGGAAAAACTGTTTTTT
TRBV6-6,TRBD1,once,TRBJ1-2,CASSRTLGQSGYTF,TGTGCCAGCAGCCGAACGTTGGGACAGTCTGGCTACACCTTC
TRBV15,-,once,TRBJ1-2,CATSRDAEFYGYTF,TGTGCCACCAGCAGAGATGCGGAGTTTTATGGCTACACCTTC
TRBV18,TRBD2,-,TRBJ2-7,CASSPIAGAASEQYF,TGTGCCAGCTCGCCTATAGCGGGAGCGGCAAGCGAGCAGTACTTC
TRBV7-9,-,-,TRBJ1-2,CASSPGGANYGYTF,TGTGCCAGCAGCCCCGGGGGGGCTAACTATGGCTACACCTTC
TRBV7-2,-,-,TRBJ2-2,CASSIGQNTGELFF,TGTGCCAGCAGCATTGGACAGAACACCGGGGAGCTGTTTTTT
TRBV21-1,-,-,TRBJ2-7,CATSEDKRGVQLSSYEQYF,TGTGCCACCAGCGAGGACAAGCGAGGGGTTCAACTGAGCTCCTACGAGCAGTACTTC
TRBV28,-,once,TRBJ2-3,CASSSPADTQYF,TGTGCCAGCAGTTCCCCCGCAGATACGCAGTATTTT
TRBV10-1,TRBD2,-,TRBJ2-3,CASIAGSFSSTDTQYF,TGCGCCAGCATAGCGGGGTCCTTTTCTAGCACAGATACGCAGTATTTT
TRBV27,-,-,TRBJ1-2,CASSLGSPNYGYTF,TGTGCCAGCAGTTTAGGCAGTCCTAACTATGGCTACACCTTC
TRBV5-4,-,-,TRBJ1-2,CASSRPERQGYTF,TGTGCCAGCAGCAGGCCGGAGAGGCAGGGCTACACTTTC
TRBV5-4,-,-,TRBJ2-3,CASKGDIHTDTQYF,TGTGCCAGCAAAGGGGACATCCACACAGATACGCAGTATTTT
TRBV28,-,-,TRBJ2-2,CASSLTPLGTGELFF,TGTGCCAGCAGCTTAACTCCCTTGGGGACCGGGGAGCTGTTTTTT
TRBV4-3,-,-,TRBJ1-5,CASSQDQVSGNQPQHF,TGCGCCAGCAGCCAAGATCAGGTGTCTGGCAATCAGCCCCAGCATTTT
TRBV16,-,-,TRBJ2-1,CASSQSASYNEQFF,TGTGCCAGCAGCCAATCAGCCAGTTACAATGAGCAGTTCTTC
TRBV14,TRBD1,once,TRBJ1-2,CASSQQRTGAQGYTF,TGTGCCAGCAGCCAGCAAAGAACAGGGGCGCAGGGCTACACCTTC
TRBV30,TRBD1,-,TRBJ1-1,CAWSVGRTGGDTEAFF,TGTGCCTGGAGTGTCGGACGGACAGGGGGAGACACTGAAGCTTTCTTT
TRBV30,TRBD1,-,TRBJ2-7,CAWATSRGLVYEQYF,TGTGCCTGGGCTACCTCCAGGGGGCTGGTCTACGAGCAGTACTTC
TRBV28,-,-,TRBJ2-1,CASKEGLAGEQFF,TGTGCCAGCAAGGAGGGGCTGGCCGGTGAGCAGTTCTTC
TRBV19,-,-,TRBJ2-1,CATRRRGGRNEQFF,TGTGCCACCAGACGGAGGGGGGGCCGCAATGAGCAGTTCTTC
TRBV30,-,-,TRBJ2-3,CAWSVRARTDTQYF,TGTGCCTGGAGTGTAAGGGCACGCACAGATACGCAGTATTTT
TRBV7-9,TRBD1,-,TRBJ2-1,CASSSSTGGTYNEQFF,TGTGCCAGCAGCTCATCGACAGGGGGCACGTACAATGAGCAGTTCTTC
TRBV30,TRBD1,-,TRBJ2-7,CAWSKGQFYEQYF,TGTGCCTGGAGTAAGGGACAGTTCTACGAGCAGTACTTC
TRBV27,-,-,TRBJ1-1,CASSLWAGKGNTEAFF,TGTGCCAGCAGTTTATGGGCAGGGAAGGGGAACACTGAAGCTTTCTTT
TRBV29-1,TRBD1,-,TRBJ1-4,CSVGQGPTNEKLFF,TGCAGCGTGGGACAGGGGCCTACTAATGAAAAACTGTTTTTT